Listed here are 30 T cell receptor beta chains from one sample, sequenced in a study of CXCR3-negative and CXCR3-positive naive CD8 T cells. The TRB libraries of cDNA were built by UMI-labeled 5' RACE. TCRdb reprocessed the 5' RACE reads and stores each CDR3 protein as one record, lacking DNA. The sample table sets out 85,000 to 90,000 distinct CDR3 sequences. These receptors have no identified antigens. Notes on the study in general: A higher hydrophobicity marked the TRB CDR3s of CXCR3-positive naive cells versus CXCR3-negative naive cells.

Sequencing used naive CXCR3+ CD8+ T cells from blood. Subset: CD45RO-CCR7+CD27+CD95- naive CD8+ T cells expressing CXCR3 (TNR3+). The receptors derive from a human donor in good health. Some clones in this sample may be carry-over from other donors' samples.

This chain uses TRBV28 with TRBJ2-1; TCRdb's D gene call, TRBD2, goes unchecked for lack of DNA. CDR1 and CDR2 from the germline V gene are MDHEN and SYDVKM. The CDR3 is 13 amino acids. CDR3 amino acids: CASRTAGYNEQFF.

The rearrangement joins TRBV11-2 to TRBJ2-7. Germline V lookup: CDR1 SGHAT, CDR2 FQNNGV. The CDR3 extends over 14 amino acids. This CDR3 reads CASSFGPGSYEQYF. Based on the CDR3 plus reference TRBV11-2 and TRBJ2-7, the full variable domain is EAGVAQSPRYKIIEKRQSVAFWCNPISGHATLYWYQQILGQGPKLLIQFQNNGVVDDSQLPKDRFSAERLKGVDSTLKIQPAKLEDSAVYLCASSFGPGSYEQYFGPGTRLTVT.

The CDR3 is CASSSKNTDTQYF. The rearrangement links TRBV5-1 to TRBJ2-3. CDR1 and CDR2 from the germline V gene are SGHRS and YFSETQ. The CDR3 spans 13 residues.

The chain uses TRBV20-1 and TRBJ2-7; TCRdb's assignment of TRBD2 cannot be checked, as there is no DNA. The germline V gene encodes CDR1 DFQATT and CDR2 SNEGSKA (reference sequence). This CDR3 comprises 15 residues. CDR3 protein: CSARNLAGGLYEQYF.

This sequence joins TRBV3-1 and TRBJ2-7; no DNA is available, so the TRBD1 call from TCRdb remains unchecked. This CDR3 contains 15 residues. Germline values: CDR1 LGHDT, CDR2 YNNKEL (reference sequence). CDR3 residues: CASSQTGGVHPEQYF.

The chain employs TRBV5-1 and TRBJ2-1; without DNA, the TCRdb call of TRBD2 cannot be checked. This CDR3 is built from 14 residues. Germline CDR1 and CDR2: SGHRS and YFSETQ. CDR3 amino acids: CASSPVSGGNEQFF.

The rearrangement links TRBV6-2 or TRBV6-3 to TRBJ2-1; lacking DNA, the TRBD2 call made by TCRdb goes unchecked. The CDR3 totals 17 residues. Germline values: CDR1 MNHEY, CDR2 SVGEGT. CDR3 in amino acids: CASSDGLAGELSHEQFF.

The V call is TRBV20-1, the J call TRBJ1-1; there is no DNA to check the TCRdb D call of TRBD1. CDR1 is DFQATT, CDR2 SNEGSKA, per germline (reference sequence). The CDR3 sequence is 16 residues long. This CDR3 reads CSARDFGEGVNTEAFF.

The chain links TRBV29-1 to TRBJ2-7; with no DNA, the TCRdb D assignment of TRBD2 cannot be verified. This CDR3 region has 13 residues. Germline V gene data show CDR1 as SQVTM and CDR2 as ANQGSEA. The CDR3 loop reads CSVGTSGSYEQYF.

The CDR3 sequence: CSAVEQGTYTGELFF. This sequence joins TRBV20-1 and TRBJ2-2; there is no DNA to check the TCRdb D call of TRBD1. This CDR3 has 15 residues. Germline lookup yields CDR1 DFQATT and CDR2 SNEGSKA (reference sequence).

The chain combines TRBV5-1 with TRBJ2-5. The CDR3 has 12 residues. Germline V CDR1 and CDR2: SGHRS, YFSETQ. Here the CDR3 reads CASSRSGETQYF. Supplemented by reference TRBV5-1 and TRBJ2-5, the full variable domain reads KAGVTQTPRYLIKTRGQQVTLSCSPISGHRSVSWYQQTPGQGLQFLFEYFSETQRNKGNFPGRFSGRQFSNSRSEMNVSTLELGDSALYLCASSRSGETQYFGPGTRLLVL.

The chain links TRBV7-7 to TRBJ2-5; the TCRdb D gene call, TRBD2, has no DNA to confirm it. This CDR3 contains 15 residues. In germline, CDR1 is SSHAT, CDR2 FNYEAQ (reference sequence). The CDR3 reads CASSLSRGGRETQYF. Using reference TRBV7-7 and TRBJ2-5 for the parts outside the CDR3, the full variable domain is GAGVSQSPRYKVTKRGQDVTLRCDPISSHATLYWYQQALGQGPEFLTYFNYEAQPDKSGLPSDRFSAERPEGSISTLTIQRTEQRDSAMYRCASSLSRGGRETQYFGPGTRLLVL.

The chain couples TRBV28 to TRBJ2-7; TCRdb's D call of TRBD2 is untestable without DNA. CDR3 length equals 16 residues. CDR1 and CDR2 (germline): MDHEN, SYDVKM. The CDR3 sequence: CASSLLAGFHSYEQYF.

The rearrangement joins TRBV21-1 to TRBJ1-3. TRBV21-1 is a pseudogene. CDR3 length equals 17 residues. The CDR3 here is CASSKDEGPSSGNTIYF.

The chain recombines TRBV25-1 with TRBJ1-2; TCRdb's D call of TRBD1 is untestable without DNA. The CDR3 is 14 residues long. Germline CDR1 MGHDK, CDR2 SYGVNS. CDR3 region: CASTPQTGVDGYTF.

The CDR3 protein is CASSGSGFPYEQYF. This sequence joins TRBV5-1 and TRBJ2-7; absent DNA, TCRdb's TRBD2 call cannot be checked. The CDR3 loop spans 14 amino acids. CDR1 and CDR2 from the germline V gene are SGHRS and YFSETQ. The complete variable domain, with remaining parts taken from reference TRBV5-1 and TRBJ2-7, reads KAGVTQTPRYLIKTRGQQVTLSCSPISGHRSVSWYQQTPGQGLQFLFEYFSETQRNKGNFPGRFSGRQFSNSRSEMNVSTLELGDSALYLCASSGSGFPYEQYFGPGTRLTVT.

The chain couples TRBV12-3 or TRBV12-4 to TRBJ2-3; TCRdb calls TRBD2, which cannot be checked without DNA. This CDR3 has 14 residues. CDR3 protein: CASTSRVGTDTQYF.

This CDR3 is CASSPTRAPDTQYF. The chain uses TRBV28 and TRBJ2-3; the D gene TCRdb calls, TRBD2, cannot be checked with no DNA. The CDR3 covers 14 residues. CDR1 and CDR2 (germline): MDHEN, SYDVKM.

This chain joins TRBV7-9 and TRBJ1-2; TCRdb outputs TRBD1, but without DNA this stays unchecked. The germline CDR1 and CDR2 sequences are SEHNR and FQNEAQ (reference sequence). The CDR3 runs 12 residues. This chain's CDR3 is CASSLGPEGYTF.

The V gene is TRBV5-1, the J gene TRBJ2-7; TCRdb proposes TRBD1, but this gene call is untestable without DNA. Germline-derived CDR1 and CDR2 are SGHRS and YFSETQ. This CDR3 contains 14 residues. The CDR3 is CASSTPAGAHEQYF.

The V gene is TRBV5-5, the J gene TRBJ2-7; absent DNA, TCRdb's TRBD2 call cannot be checked. Germline V gene lookup returns CDR1 SGHKS and CDR2 YYEKEE (reference sequence). The CDR3 consists of 16 residues. CDR3 in amino acids: CASSLGWAEGAYEQYF.

This rearrangement joins TRBV12-3 or TRBV12-4 to TRBJ2-2. CDR3 length: 11 residues. CDR3 amino acids: CASTDTGELFF.

This CDR3 reads CAIAPGGGSPLHF. The gene calls are TRBV6-1 and TRBJ1-6. Germline CDR1 reads MNHNS; CDR2 reads SASEGT. This CDR3 is built from 13 residues.

The chain recombines TRBV7-8 with TRBJ2-7; TCRdb's D gene call, TRBD1, goes unchecked for lack of DNA. CDR1 is SGHVS, CDR2 FQNEAQ, per germline. The CDR3 is made up of 13 amino acids. CDR3 residues: CASSLSGIHEQYF.

V is TRBV10-3 and J is TRBJ2-1; the TRBD2 assignment by TCRdb is unverifiable without DNA. In germline, CDR1 is ENHRY, CDR2 SYGVKD. The CDR3 extends over 14 amino acids. CDR3 sequence reads: CAISEGLVGNEQFF.

The rearrangement uses TRBV30 and TRBJ2-7; TCRdb proposes TRBD2, but this gene call is untestable without DNA. The CDR3 spans 16 residues. Germline values: CDR1 GTSNPN, CDR2 SVGIG (reference sequence). CDR3 sequence reads: CAWIGTSGGPSYEQYF.

This chain links TRBV28 with TRBJ1-6. This CDR3 spans 14 amino acids. The germline V gene has CDR1 MDHEN and CDR2 SYDVKM. CDR3 sequence reads: CASTPRQYNSPLHF.

The rearrangement uses TRBV28 and TRBJ1-5. Germline CDR1 MDHEN, CDR2 SYDVKM. The CDR3 has 13 residues. CDR3: CASSFYGDQPQHF.

The chain uses TRBV28 and TRBJ2-2; the D gene TCRdb calls, TRBD2, cannot be checked with no DNA. Germline lookup yields CDR1 MDHEN and CDR2 SYDVKM. This CDR3 has 16 amino acids. This CDR3 is CASSLVTSGEYGELFF.

The rearrangement joins TRBV20-1 to TRBJ2-7; TCRdb names TRBD2, which stays unverified in the absence of DNA. Germline loops: CDR1 DFQATT, CDR2 SNEGSKA (reference sequence). This CDR3 is 15 amino acids long. This chain's CDR3 is CSAPTLAGVGGEQYF.